Presented here are 22 T cell receptor beta chains from one specimen sequenced in a study of blood T cell repertoires in COVID-19 (dated by TCRdb to 2018 to 2021). The library came from the immunoSEQ multiplex PCR assay. Entries here come from immuneACCESS through TCRdb and include only in-frame sequences with V and J called. Some clones fail to appear in such tables; in the studies checked, an unresolved V gene covers under half of the shortfall, and the cause of the remainder is unknown. Within this sample are 250,000 or so clones, with roughly 88% of them counted one time only. About 2.5% of the sample lies in the top ten. The sequencing sample was made of PBMCs or T cells enriched from blood (not recorded which). Receptor source: a woman aged 40 to 50 with acute COVID-19.

The chain is built from TRBV6-2 or TRBV6-3 and TRBJ2-7; D possibly corresponds to TRBD2 (5 bases). The CDR3 is 15 residues long. Germline loops: CDR1 MNHEY, CDR2 SVGEGT. Trimming took 4 bases from V and 2 from J, leaving 15 bases between them. DNA of the CDR3: TGTGCCAGCAGTTCCCCTCCCCGGGGTGCCTACGAGCAGTACTTC. Its translation is CASSSPPRGAYEQYF.

The chain links TRBV6-5 to TRBJ2-2; 9 positions match TRBD1. Germline CDR1 reads MNHEY; CDR2 reads SVGAGI. Trimming cost V 4 bases and J 5 bases; bases outside gene matches: 5. The length of the CDR3 is 15 residues. In DNA, the CDR3 is TGTGCCAGCAGTTGGACAGGGGAATCGACCGGGGAGCTGTTTTTT. It encodes CASSWTGESTGELFF.

The chain links TRBV7-2 to TRBJ1-1; D may be TRBD1 (5 bases). CDR1 and CDR2 (germline): SGHTA, FQGNSA. Between the trimmed V and J ends, which lost 5 bases and 4 bases, there was a span of 14 bases. The CDR3 runs to 14 residues. CDR3 DNA sequence: TGTGCCAGCAGCAGTAGGTGGGGGGGCACTGAAGCTTTCTTT. Translation: CASSSRWGGTEAFF.

This clone was observed once. V usage is TRBV30 and J usage is TRBJ1-5, with TRBD1 identical over 9 bases. The CDR3 spans 17 residues. Germline V gene lookup returns CDR1 GTSNPN and CDR2 SVGIG (reference sequence). Unmatched junction bases numbered 13, after V lost 4 bases and J lost 3 bases. The CDR3 bases are TGTGCCTGGACCTTGTGGTGGGGGACAGGGTACAATCAGCCCCAGCATTTT. This translates into CAWTLWWGTGYNQPQHF.

The chain joins TRBV5-8 to TRBJ1-5, with D possibly being TRBD1 (5 bases). Germline V CDR1 and CDR2: SGHTS, YDEGEE. CDR3 length: 15 amino acids. V lost 0 bases, J lost 0 bases, and 7 bases lay in between. The CDR3 reads CASSLGGHSNQPQHF. The CDR3, as DNA: TGTGCCAGCAGCTTGGGAGGACATAGCAATCAGCCCCAGCATTTT. The full variable domain, rest sourced from reference TRBV5-8 and TRBJ1-5, is EAGVTQSPTHLIKTRGQQATLRCSPISGHTSVYWYQQALGLGLQFLLWYDEGEERNRGNFPPRFSGRQFPNYSSELNVNALELEDSALYLCASSLGGHSNQPQHFGDGTRLSIL.

The J gene is TRBJ1-6, the V gene TRBV21-1; TRBD1, as called in the table, went unchecked against the DNA. TRBV21-1 is marked as a pseudogene. The CDR3 contains 16 residues. CDR3 bases: TGTGCCAGCAGCAAGGGCGTAGGATTTGATAATTCACCCCTCCACTTT. It is translated as CASSKGVGFDNSPLHF.

V gene TRBV29-1 combines with J gene TRBJ1-1; TRBD1 might be the D (6 bases). Germline CDR1 reads SQVTM; CDR2 reads ANQGSEA. The germline V and J ends were trimmed by 6 bases and 5 bases, with 13 bases remaining between them. This CDR3 contains 12 residues. The CDR3 nucleotides are TGCAGCGTGGGACATAGGGATACTGAAGCTTTCTTT. Protein: CSVGHRDTEAFF. Drawing the rest from reference TRBV29-1 and TRBJ1-1, the complete variable domain is SAVISQKPSRDICQRGTSLTIQCQVDSQVTMMFWYRQQPGQSLTLIATANQGSEATYESGFVIDKFPISRPNLTFSTLTVSNMSPEDSSIYLCSVGHRDTEAFFGQGTRLTVV.

The chain employs TRBV21-1 and TRBJ1-5; TRBD1 is the table's D call and was not checked against the DNA. TRBV21-1 is recorded as a pseudogene. The CDR3 consists of 16 residues. CDR3 DNA sequence: TGTGCCAGCAGCAAATATAAAAGGGGCGTTGATCAGCCCCAGCATTTT. It yields the protein CASSKYKRGVDQPQHF.

This chain links TRBV19 with TRBJ1-2; TRBD1 agrees at 7 bases. The CDR3 spans 14 residues. The ends lost 1 base at V and 1 base at J; junction bases unmatched: 0. Germline CDR1 reads LNHDA; CDR2 reads SQIVND (reference sequence). Here the CDR3 DNA reads TGTGCCAGTAGTATAGGACAGGGTAACTATGGCTACACCTTC. This gives the protein CASSIGQGNYGYTF.

J is TRBJ2-1 and V is TRBV29-1; TRBD1 matches 9 bases. The CDR3 totals 14 residues. V was pared by 3 bases and J by 9 bases, with 9 bases of the junction left unmatched. Germline V gives CDR1 SQVTM, CDR2 ANQGSEA. CDR3 region: CSVEGNRGLGEQFF. CDR3 in DNA: TGCAGCGTTGAGGGAAACAGGGGGCTGGGTGAGCAGTTCTTC.

The genes are TRBV4-3 and TRBJ2-4; 8 nucleotides line up with TRBD2. Losses at the gene ends were 0 bases for V and 0 bases for J; bases not matched to a gene: 10. The CDR3 covers 19 residues. Germline V gene lookup returns CDR1 LGHNA and CDR2 YSLEER. This chain's CDR3 is CASSQDRGGLDGAKNIQYF. The CDR3 DNA reads TGCGCCAGCAGCCAAGATCGGGGGGGTCTGGATGGAGCCAAAAACATTCAGTACTTC.

The chain carries TRBV3-1 (or the pseudogene TRBV3-2) and TRBJ2-3; 14 nucleotides agree with TRBD2. This CDR3 is built from 16 residues. With V trimmed by 4 bases and J by 5 bases, 5 bases remained unmatched. Per germline, CDR1 LGHDT and CDR2 YNNKEL (reference sequence). CDR3 in amino acids: CASSRGLAGVQDTQYF. The CDR3 DNA follows: TGTGCCAGCAGCCGGGGACTAGCGGGAGTTCAAGATACGCAGTATTTT.

The V call is TRBV15, the J call TRBJ1-5, with a possible D match to TRBD1 (6 bases). The V and J ends lost 4 bases and 0 bases respectively, with 22 bases between them. In germline, CDR1 is LNHNV, CDR2 YYDKDF (reference sequence). The CDR3 is made up of 19 amino acids. The CDR3 DNA is TGTGCCACCAGCACCACTGTTGGATATAGGGGGTTTAGCAATCAGCCCCAGCATTTT. It yields the protein CATSTTVGYRGFSNQPQHF. Complete variable domain (other parts from reference TRBV15 and TRBJ1-5): DAMVIQNPRYQVTQFGKPVTLSCSQTLNHNVMYWYQQKSSQAPKLLFHYYDKDFNNEADTPDNFQSRRPNTSFCFLDIRSPGLGDTAMYLCATSTTVGYRGFSNQPQHFGDGTRLSIL.

Here the CDR3 reads CASGKTGGTEAFF. CDR3 in DNA: TGTGCCAGCGGGAAAACAGGGGGCACTGAAGCTTTCTTT. J is TRBJ1-1 and V is TRBV2; the match to TRBD1 covers 8 bases. After removal of 8 bases from V and 4 bases from J, the junction contained 6 bases not matched to a gene. Germline V gene data show CDR1 as SNHLY and CDR2 as FYNNEI. The CDR3 runs 13 residues.

The rearrangement uses TRBV3-1 (or the pseudogene TRBV3-2) and TRBJ1-2; D is unresolved. Germline CDR1 and CDR2: LGHDT and YNNKEL (reference sequence). This CDR3 region has 13 residues. V lost 2 bases and J 8 bases, leaving 12 bases between the germline ends. The CDR3 region has the DNA TGTGCCAGCAGCCAACGTCCTACGTCGGGCTACACCTTC. Translation: CASSQRPTSGYTF.

This clone was counted once. The chain joins TRBV6-5 to TRBJ2-3, with TRBD1 matching over 7 bases. The germline V gene encodes CDR1 MNHEY and CDR2 SVGAGI. V lost 6 bases, J lost 0 bases, and 6 bases stayed unmatched. This CDR3 spans 15 amino acids. CDR3 nucleotides: TGTGCCAGCAGCTCAACAGGGGAGAGCACAGATACGCAGTATTTT. Amino acid sequence: CASSSTGESTDTQYF.

The chain combines TRBV7-6 with TRBJ1-1; 9 bases align to TRBD1. The CDR3 is made up of 17 amino acids. J lost 1 base, V lost 2 bases, and 8 bases had no gene match. Germline V gene data show CDR1 as SGHVS and CDR2 as FNYEAQ. CDR3 protein: CASSLRAQGQGNTEAFF. The CDR3 coding sequence is TGTGCCAGCAGCTTAAGGGCTCAGGGACAGGGGAACACTGAAGCTTTCTTT. The full variable domain, rest sourced from reference TRBV7-6 and TRBJ1-1, is GAGVSQSPRYKVTKRGQDVALRCDPISGHVSLYWYRQALGQGPEFLTYFNYEAQQDKSGLPNDRFSAERPEGSISTLTIQRTEQRDSAMYRCASSLRAQGQGNTEAFFGQGTRLTVV.

V is TRBV4-3 and J is TRBJ2-2, with D possibly matching TRBD2 (5 bases). The ends were cut back, 4 bases at V and 6 bases at J, with 9 bases in the middle. Per germline, CDR1 LGHNA and CDR2 YSLEER. CDR3 length equals 13 residues. CDR3: CASSPTRPGELFF. The DNA of the CDR3 is TGCGCCAGCAGCCCAACTAGGCCCGGGGAGCTGTTTTTT.

The chain employs TRBV7-2 and TRBJ2-1, with 8 positions matching TRBD2. CDR3 size: 15 residues. After removal of 1 base from V and 8 bases from J, the junction contained 7 bases not matched to a gene. Germline V gene data show CDR1 as SGHTA and CDR2 as FQGNSA. The CDR3 reads CASSLDGGGWDEQFF. The CDR3 DNA follows: TGTGCCAGCAGCTTAGATGGCGGGGGGTGGGATGAGCAGTTCTTC.

About this clone itself: One end of the junction does not line up with germline, which may come from a read error. The chain links TRBV4-3 to TRBJ2-7; D call uncertain. Per germline, CDR1 LGHNA and CDR2 YSLEER. The CDR3 sequence is 15 residues long. In nucleotides, the CDR3 is TGCGCCAGCAGCCAGGCGGAGCAAGGCTCCAACGAGCAGTACTTC. Protein product: CASSQAEQGSNEQYF.

The DNA of the CDR3 is TGTGCCAGCAGCCAAGATGGGCTCAACACAGATACGCAGTATTTT. Its protein is CASSQDGLNTDTQYF. V and J are TRBV3-1 (or the pseudogene TRBV3-2) and TRBJ2-3; D remains ambiguous. Trimming removed 0 bases from V and 2 bases from J, with 9 bases in between. Germline CDR1 LGHDT, CDR2 YNNKEL (reference sequence). This CDR3 is 15 amino acids long.

The CDR3: CATSDPDRGKGETQYF. Written as DNA, the CDR3 is TGTGCCACCAGTGACCCTGACAGGGGTAAGGGAGAGACCCAGTACTTC. The chain links TRBV24-1 to TRBJ2-5, with TRBD1 identical over 8 bases. J lost 4 bases, V lost 4 bases, and 10 bases had no gene match. Germline V CDR1 and CDR2: KGHDR, SFDVKD. This CDR3 region has 16 residues.